The rows below give T cell receptor beta chains drawn from one sample of a study of T-cell reconstitution after alpha-beta-depleted transplantation in children. One entry per CDR3 protein, called by TCRdb with MiXCR from the PCR reads. Of 550,000 to 800,000 distinct CDR3 sequences listed, less than 15% are singletons. Sequences were derived from PBMCs, sampled before TCRalphabeta/CD19-depleted stem cell transplant. The origin of the receptors is a girl aged 2 to 10 with congenital amegakaryocytic thrombocytopenia, due to receive a stem cell transplant. Each CDR3 is given with its conserved first and last residue. Each record gives: clone size, D gene, V gene, J gene, CDR3 protein, CDR3 DNA. A D gene is named only where the DNA matches it firmly. The listing skips clone size in some rows; elsewhere it reads once, few, many or a size class.

NA,NA,TRBV7-2,TRBJ1-2,CASSLVRSGGNYGYTF,TGTGCCAGCAGCTTAGTCCGATCAGGAGGAAACTATGGCTACACCTTC
few,NA,TRBV20-1,TRBJ2-7,CSARDSRAGFYEQYF,TGCAGTGCTAGAGATTCCCGAGCAGGGTTCTACGAGCAGTACTTC
few,TRBD1,TRBV10-3,TRBJ2-1,CAICPGTGGNEQFF,TGTGCCATTTGTCCCGGGACAGGGGGCAATGAGCAGTTCTTC
NA,NA,TRBV27,TRBJ2-5,CASRHTSNYRETQYF,TGTGCCAGCAGACATACTAGCAACTATCGAGAGACCCAGTACTTC
NA,NA,TRBV5-1,TRBJ2-3,CASSTPDGALTDTQYF,TGCGCCAGCAGCACACCCGACGGGGCTCTCACAGATACGCAGTATTTT
NA,NA,TRBV5-1,TRBJ2-5,CASRQTTIPQETQYF,TGCGCCAGCAGGCAAACAACTATACCGCAGGAGACCCAGTACTTC
NA,TRBD2,TRBV7-2,TRBJ2-5,CASSLGGGLAGQETQYF,TGTGCCAGCAGCTTAGGAGGAGGACTAGCGGGACAAGAGACCCAGTACTTC
few,TRBD2,TRBV4-2,TRBJ2-3,CASSQAGPGLAGYTQYF,TGTGCCAGCAGCCAAGCCGGGCCGGGGCTAGCGGGGTATACGCAGTATTTT
NA,NA,TRBV6-1,TRBJ2-7,CASSRQGRRAYEQYF,TGTGCCAGCAGCCGTCAGGGGAGGCGAGCCTACGAGCAGTACTTC
NA,NA,TRBV5-1,TRBJ2-1,CASSNVWNEQFF,TGCGCCAGCAGCAATGTGTGGAATGAGCAGTTCTTC
few,NA,TRBV3-1,TRBJ2-7,CASSPAGNYEQYF,TGTGCCAGCAGCCCAGCCGGGAACTACGAGCAGTACTTC
few,NA,TRBV4-1,TRBJ2-2,CASSQGGGPTGELFF,TGCGCCAGCAGCCAAGGGGGAGGACCAACCGGGGAGCTGTTTTTT
many,TRBD2,TRBV20-1,TRBJ2-1,CSARSLAGGAYNEQFF,TGCAGTGCTAGATCCCTGGCGGGAGGGGCCTACAATGAGCAGTTCTTC
few,NA,TRBV6-5,TRBJ2-5,CASSYRADQETQYF,TGTGCCAGCAGTTACCGGGCCGACCAAGAGACCCAGTACTTC
many,TRBD1,TRBV6-7,TRBJ2-1,CASSYWGQDNNEQFF,TGTGCCAGCAGTTACTGGGGACAGGATAACAATGAGCAGTTCTTC
NA,NA,TRBV7-3,TRBJ1-1,CASSLDGDMNTEAFF,TGTGCCAGCAGCTTAGATGGGGACATGAACACTGAAGCTTTCTTT
many,NA,TRBV5-1,TRBJ2-5,CASSVSRFYQETQYF,TGCGCCAGCAGCGTTTCCCGGTTTTATCAAGAGACCCAGTACTTC
NA,NA,TRBV4-1,TRBJ2-1,CASSRKSGPGPYNEQFF,TGCGCCAGCAGTCGTAAGAGCGGGCCCGGTCCTTACAATGAGCAGTTCTTC
few,NA,TRBV27,TRBJ2-1,CASSFTGAPPYNEQFF,TGTGCCAGCAGTTTTACGGGAGCCCCCCCCTACAATGAGCAGTTCTTC
NA,NA,TRBV12-3/TRBV12-4,TRBJ2-3,CASSLDLSDTQYF,TGTGCCAGCAGTTTAGATCTATCAGATACGCAGTATTTT
NA,TRBD2,TRBV3-1,TRBJ2-1,CASSQDLLAGQDEQFF,TGTGCCAGCAGCCAAGATTTACTAGCGGGACAGGATGAGCAGTTCTTC
NA,NA,TRBV2,TRBJ1-2,CASRLSYGYTF,TGTGCCAGCAGGCTTAGCTATGGCTACACCTTC
few,NA,TRBV6-5,TRBJ2-3,CASSNKAVKLYF,TGTGCCAGCAGTAACAAGGCAGTTAAGCTGTATTTT
many,NA,TRBV6-1,TRBJ2-5,CASSEDPGEETQYF,TGTGCCAGCAGTGAAGACCCAGGAGAAGAGACCCAGTACTTC
many,NA,TRBV5-6,TRBJ2-7,CASSFFHEQYF,TGTGCCAGCAGTTTTTTTCACGAGCAGTACTTC
few,NA,TRBV11-2,TRBJ2-7,CASSLEGSGRRLGYEQYF,TGTGCCAGCAGCTTAGAGGGATCGGGAAGGAGACTGGGGTACGAGCAGTACTTC
NA,NA,TRBV5-1,TRBJ2-5,CASSMGRTEETQYF,TGCGCCAGCAGCATGGGCCGGACGGAAGAGACCCAGTACTTC
many,TRBD1,TRBV20-1,TRBJ2-1,CSASSRDRGRDEQFF,TGCAGTGCTTCCTCCCGGGACAGGGGGCGGGATGAGCAGTTCTTC
many,TRBD2,TRBV29-1,TRBJ2-3,CSVGNSGTPLITDTQYF,TGCAGCGTCGGAAACAGCGGGACGCCCCTTATCACAGATACGCAGTATTTT
NA,NA,TRBV12-3/TRBV12-4,TRBJ2-7,CASSPSRQITYEQYF,TGTGCCAGCAGTCCGAGCCGCCAGATCACCTACGAGCAGTACTTC
few,TRBD1,TRBV27,TRBJ1-1,CASSSTTGRNTEAFF,TGTGCCAGCAGTTCCACGACAGGGAGAAACACTGAAGCTTTCTTT
many,TRBD2,TRBV19,TRBJ2-5,CASSVAGNQETQYF,TGTGCCAGTAGTGTAGCGGGAAACCAAGAGACCCAGTACTTC
many,NA,TRBV11-1,TRBJ2-7,CASSHSGYEQYF,TGTGCCAGCAGCCACTCGGGATACGAGCAGTACTTC
NA,NA,TRBV28,TRBJ1-2,CASGTWDTVYGYTF,TGTGCCAGCGGAACCTGGGACACCGTCTATGGCTACACCTTC
many,NA,TRBV10-2,TRBJ2-5,CASSGQGGAQLETQYF,TGCGCCAGCAGTGGACAGGGAGGCGCACAATTAGAGACCCAGTACTTC
many,NA,TRBV12-3/TRBV12-4,TRBJ2-7,CASSPGTYSPPQYF,TGTGCCAGCAGTCCCGGGACCTACAGTCCGCCGCAGTACTTC
few,NA,TRBV29-1,TRBJ2-1,CSVGDRHNEQFF,TGCAGCGTAGGCGACAGGCACAATGAGCAGTTCTTC
NA,TRBD2,TRBV28,TRBJ2-3,CASNPGTSGRVRGTDTQYF,TGTGCCAGCAATCCCGGGACTAGCGGGAGGGTACGAGGCACAGATACGCAGTATTTT
many,TRBD1,TRBV7-6,TRBJ1-6,CASSSRQGEYNSPLHF,TGTGCCAGCAGCTCCCGACAGGGAGAATATAATTCACCCCTCCACTTT
many,NA,TRBV29-1,TRBJ1-1,CSVSTGNTEAFF,TGCAGCGTCTCGACCGGGAACACTGAAGCTTTCTTT